One sample yielded the 20 T cell receptor beta chains listed below, sequenced in a study of T cell responses to AZD1222 COVID-19 vaccine. Generated by immunoSEQ multiplex PCR, the TCRdb table keeps only in-frame clones and is missing some. Of some 140,000 clones listed, roughly 90% are singletons. The sample consisted of peripheral blood, taken on day 0 of AZD1222 vaccination. Every receptor here comes from an adult in good health.

The genes are TRBV7-9 and TRBJ2-2, with D unclear. The germline CDR1 and CDR2 sequences are SEHNR and FQNEAQ (reference sequence). This CDR3 has 16 amino acids. V dropped 0 bases and J dropped 6 bases, with 14 bases sitting between them. CDR3 protein: CASSLASVSLAGELFF. CDR3 coding DNA: TGTGCCAGCAGCTTAGCGAGTGTCTCCCTGGCCGGGGAGCTGTTTTTT.

V usage is TRBV6-4 and J usage is TRBJ1-1; D remains unclear. The ends were cut back, 4 bases at V and 2 bases at J, with 8 bases in the middle. The germline V gene has CDR1 MRHNA and CDR2 SNTAGT. There are 13 residues in the CDR3. CDR3 protein: CASSAGQNTEAFF. CDR3 coding DNA: TGTGCCAGCAGTGCGGGCCAAAACACTGAAGCTTTCTTT.

The chain uses TRBV3-1 (or the pseudogene TRBV3-2) and TRBJ1-2; D uncertain. Trimming removed 0 bases from V and 8 bases from J, with 16 bases in between. Germline assignment: CDR1 LGHDT and CDR2 YNNKEL (reference sequence). The CDR3 has 15 amino acids. The DNA of the CDR3 is TGTGCCAGCAGCCAAGATACCCGGACGGCTTACGGCTACACCTTC. Protein product: CASSQDTRTAYGYTF.

V gene TRBV28 combines with J gene TRBJ1-5; D is unresolved. Trimming pared 6 bases from V and 5 bases from J, leaving 20 bases between. Germline V lookup: CDR1 MDHEN, CDR2 SYDVKM. CDR3 length: 16 residues. CDR3 DNA: TGTGCCAGCAGAAGCCAGACTCAAGGAGACCATCAGCCCCAGCATTTT. Amino acids: CASRSQTQGDHQPQHF.

The V gene is TRBV7-2, the J gene TRBJ1-5, with a possible D match to TRBD1 (5 bases). The V gene lost 2 bases and the J gene lost 7 bases, with 12 bases spanning the gap. CDR1 is SGHTA and CDR2 is FQGNSA in the germline V gene. The CDR3 sequence is 14 residues long. In DNA form, the CDR3 reads TGTGCCAGCAGCTTACGAGGGGTGCGACAGCCCCAGCATTTT. This gives the protein CASSLRGVRQPQHF. Drawing the rest from reference TRBV7-2 and TRBJ1-5, the complete variable domain is GAGVSQSPSNKVTEKGKDVELRCDPISGHTALYWYRQSLGQGLEFLIYFQGNSAPDKSGLPSDRFSAERTGGSVSTLTIQRTQQEDSAVYLCASSLRGVRQPQHFGDGTRLSIL.

The chain has TRBV28 and TRBJ1-2; perhaps TRBD1 as D (6 bases). Germline values: CDR1 MDHEN, CDR2 SYDVKM. Between the trimmed V and J ends, which lost 1 base and 3 bases, there was a span of 9 bases. The CDR3 spans 14 residues. The CDR3 DNA sequence: TGTGCCAGCAGTTTATTCAGGGGCCACTATGGCTACACCTTC. Translating it yields CASSLFRGHYGYTF.

This clone was picked up a small number of times. The chain carries TRBV28 and TRBJ2-7; 9 bases line up with TRBD2. Losses at the gene ends were 6 bases for V and 0 bases for J; bases not matched to a gene: 3. The germline CDR1 and CDR2 sequences are MDHEN and SYDVKM. CDR3 length: 14 residues. The CDR3 spells CASSRSGSSYEQYF. CDR3 in DNA: TGTGCCAGCAGCCGTAGCGGGAGCTCCTACGAGCAGTACTTC.

V usage is TRBV20-1 and J usage is TRBJ1-2; unclear D gene. The CDR3 is 11 amino acids. From germline, CDR1 is DFQATT and CDR2 SNEGSKA (reference sequence). The V end lost 5 bases, the J end lost 4 bases, and 8 bases lay between the germline ends. CDR3 region: CSAAPGYGYTF. CDR3 DNA sequence: TGCAGTGCTGCCCCGGGCTATGGCTACACCTTC.

V is TRBV27 and J is TRBJ2-1; unclear D gene. V dropped 3 bases and J dropped 3 bases, with 0 bases sitting between them. In germline, CDR1 is MNHEY, CDR2 SMNVEV (reference sequence). This CDR3 has 11 residues. The CDR3 DNA reads as TGTGCCAGCAGTTTCTACAATGAGCAGTTCTTC. As protein: CASSFYNEQFF.

The rearrangement uses TRBV15 and TRBJ1-5; the D gene is possibly TRBD1 (5 bases). The germline V gene has CDR1 LNHNV and CDR2 YYDKDF (reference sequence). The CDR3 covers 16 residues. The V and J ends lost 2 bases and 2 bases respectively, with 13 bases between them. The CDR3 region has the DNA TGTGCCACCAGCAGACGGGACCTAGGCGGCAATCAGCCCCAGCATTTT. Translating gives CATSRRDLGGNQPQHF.

The V call is TRBV21-1, the J call TRBJ1-5; the D segment call TRBD1 is taken from the table without a DNA check. TRBV21-1 is flagged as a pseudogene. The CDR3 extends over 17 amino acids. The CDR3 nucleotides read TGTGCCAGCAGGCATGGGACAGGGAAAAGCGGCAATCAGCCCCAGCATTTT. It encodes CASRHGTGKSGNQPQHF.

The chain carries TRBV30 and TRBJ2-1; D is perhaps TRBD1 or TRBD2 (6 bases each). Trimming removed 4 bases from V and 5 bases from J, with 15 bases in between. CDR1 GTSNPN and CDR2 SVGIG come from the germline V gene (reference sequence). The CDR3 runs 14 residues. CDR3 in DNA: TGTGCCTGGAAAGGTCTGAGGGGGGACAATGAGCAGTTCTTC. This codes for CAWKGLRGDNEQFF.

This chain uses TRBV27 with TRBJ2-5; no firm D call. CDR3 length equals 11 residues. V shed 5 bases and J shed 3 bases, with 4 bases lying between them. CDR1 and CDR2 from the germline V gene are MNHEY and SMNVEV (reference sequence). The CDR3 region is CASSIKETQYF. The CDR3 DNA reads as TGTGCCAGCAGTATAAAAGAGACCCAGTACTTC.

The gene calls are TRBV9 and TRBJ1-4, with TRBD1 identical over 8 bases. After removal of 0 bases from V and 6 bases from J, the junction contained 4 bases not matched to a gene. This CDR3 contains 15 residues. Germline CDR1 and CDR2: SGDLS and YYNGEE. The CDR3 DNA reads TGTGCCAGCAGCGTAGAGGGGACAGGAGATGAAAAACTGTTTTTT. The encoded protein is CASSVEGTGDEKLFF. Full variable domain (missing parts from reference TRBV9 and TRBJ1-4): DSGVTQTPKHLITATGQRVTLRCSPRSGDLSVYWYQQSLDQGLQFLIQYYNGEERAKGNILERFSAQQFPDLHSELNLSSLELGDSALYFCASSVEGTGDEKLFFGSGTQLSVL.

The rearrangement links TRBV18 to TRBJ1-5, with D tentatively TRBD1 (5 bases). V lost 3 bases, J lost 0 bases, and 9 bases lay in between. The CDR3 is 15 residues long. CDR1 and CDR2 from the germline V gene are KGHSH and LQKENI. The CDR3 spells CASSPGAGSNQPQHF. The CDR3 bases are TGTGCCAGCTCACCCGGGGCAGGTAGCAATCAGCCCCAGCATTTT. Combining the CDR3 with reference TRBV18 and TRBJ1-5 gives the whole variable domain NAGVMQNPRHLVRRRGQEARLRCSPMKGHSHVYWYRQLPEEGLKFMVYLQKENIIDESGMPKERFSAEFPKEGPSILRIQQVVRGDSAAYFCASSPGAGSNQPQHFGDGTRLSIL.

The chain joins TRBV11-2 to TRBJ1-1; 7 bases map to TRBD1. V shed 3 bases, J shed 8 bases, and the junction held 9 bases outside the gene matches. This CDR3 region has 14 residues. Germline-derived CDR1 and CDR2 are SGHAT and FQNNGV. The CDR3 sequence: CASSFVRDSREAFF. The DNA of the CDR3 is TGTGCCAGCAGCTTTGTCCGGGACAGCCGCGAAGCTTTCTTT.

J is TRBJ1-2 and V is TRBV6-1, with 11 bases lining up with TRBD1. The CDR3 totals 15 residues. The germline gives CDR1 MNHNS, CDR2 SASEGT. The J segment lost 4 bases and the V segment lost 6 bases, leaving 7 bases of the junction unmatched. This CDR3 is CASSQPGTGGYGYTF. The CDR3 DNA is TGTGCCAGCAGCCAACCCGGGACAGGGGGCTATGGCTACACCTTC.

This clone was picked up a small number of times. The chain uses TRBV25-1 and TRBJ1-5; D is possibly TRBD1 (5 bases). The V gene lost 6 bases and the J gene lost 2 bases, with 8 bases spanning the gap. Germline values: CDR1 MGHDK, CDR2 SYGVNS. The CDR3 is 13 amino acids. CDR3: CASRGVGNQPQHF. The CDR3 DNA is TGTGCCAGCAGGGGGGTAGGCAATCAGCCCCAGCATTTT. The full variable domain, completed using reference TRBV25-1 and TRBJ1-5, is EADIYQTPRYLVIGTGKKITLECSQTMGHDKMYWYQQDPGMELHLIHYSYGVNSTEKGDLSSESTVSRIRTEHFPLTLESARPSHTSQYLCASRGVGNQPQHFGDGTRLSIL.

This chain links TRBV19 with TRBJ2-2; a weak D match, TRBD1 (5 bases). Per germline, CDR1 LNHDA and CDR2 SQIVND (reference sequence). The CDR3 is 13 residues long. Trimming removed 4 bases from V and 4 bases from J, with 7 bases in between. The CDR3 coding sequence is TGTGCCAGTAGTAGACAGCGCACCGGGGAGCTGTTTTTT. It encodes CASSRQRTGELFF. The variable domain in full, with the rest retrieved from reference TRBV19 and TRBJ2-2, is DGGITQSPKYLFRKEGQNVTLSCEQNLNHDAMYWYRQDPGQGLRLIYYSQIVNDFQKGDIAEGYSVSREKKESFPLTVTSAQKNPTAFYLCASSRQRTGELFFGEGSRLTVL.

A single count supports this clone. The CDR3 is CASSIFAGEKLFF. The CDR3, as DNA: TGTGCCAGTAGTATTTTCGCCGGTGAAAAACTGTTTTTT. The chain employs TRBV19 and TRBJ1-4; no clear D gene. The V gene's germline CDR1 is LNHDA and CDR2 SQIVND (reference sequence). Trimming removed 3 bases from V and 7 bases from J, with 9 bases in between. The CDR3 has 13 residues.